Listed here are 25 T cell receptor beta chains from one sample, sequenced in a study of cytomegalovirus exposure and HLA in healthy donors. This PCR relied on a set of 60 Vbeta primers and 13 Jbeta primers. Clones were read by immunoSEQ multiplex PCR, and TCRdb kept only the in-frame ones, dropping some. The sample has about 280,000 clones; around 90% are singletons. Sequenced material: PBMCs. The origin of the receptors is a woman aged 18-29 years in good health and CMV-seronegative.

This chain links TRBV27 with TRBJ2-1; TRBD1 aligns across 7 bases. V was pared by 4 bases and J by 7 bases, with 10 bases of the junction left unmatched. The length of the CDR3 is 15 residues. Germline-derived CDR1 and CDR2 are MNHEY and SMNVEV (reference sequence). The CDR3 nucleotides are TGTGCCAGCAGTTCCTCCGGGACAGCCCCTAATGAGCAGTTCTTC. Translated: CASSSSGTAPNEQFF.

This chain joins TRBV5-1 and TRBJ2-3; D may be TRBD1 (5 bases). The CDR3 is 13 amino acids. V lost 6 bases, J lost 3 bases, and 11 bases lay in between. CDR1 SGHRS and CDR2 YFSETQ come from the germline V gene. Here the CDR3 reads CASNQGLTDTQYF. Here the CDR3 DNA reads TGCGCCAGCAACCAGGGATTGACAGATACGCAGTATTTT.

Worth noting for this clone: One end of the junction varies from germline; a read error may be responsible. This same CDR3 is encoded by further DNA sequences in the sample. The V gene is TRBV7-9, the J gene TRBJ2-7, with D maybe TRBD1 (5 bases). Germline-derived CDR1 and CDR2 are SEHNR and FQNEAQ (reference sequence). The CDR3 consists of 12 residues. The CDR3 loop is CSSSFQGYEQYF. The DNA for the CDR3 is TGTTCCAGCAGCTTCCAGGGTTACGAGCAGTACTTC.

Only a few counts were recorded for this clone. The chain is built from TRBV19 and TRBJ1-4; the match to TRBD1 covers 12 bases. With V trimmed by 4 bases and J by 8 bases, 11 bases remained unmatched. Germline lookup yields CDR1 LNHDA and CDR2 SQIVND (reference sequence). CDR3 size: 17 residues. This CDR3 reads CASSRGQGALGKEKLFF. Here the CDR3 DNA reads TGTGCCAGTAGTAGGGGACAGGGGGCGCTCGGAAAAGAAAAACTGTTTTTT.

CDR3 protein: CASSYSGYRTEAFF. CDR3 nucleotide sequence: TGTGCCAGCAGTTACAGCGGGTACAGAACTGAAGCTTTCTTT. The V and J genes are TRBV6-5 and TRBJ1-1; D is unclear. The CDR3 length is 14 residues. Germline V gene data show CDR1 as MNHEY and CDR2 as SVGAGI. V was clipped by 2 bases and J by 5 bases, with 12 bases between them.

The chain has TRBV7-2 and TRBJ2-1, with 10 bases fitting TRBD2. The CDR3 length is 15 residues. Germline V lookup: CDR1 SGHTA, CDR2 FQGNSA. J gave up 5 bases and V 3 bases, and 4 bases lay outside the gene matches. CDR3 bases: TGTGCCAGCAGCTTCCTACTAGCGGGGAACAATGAGCAGTTCTTC. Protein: CASSFLLAGNNEQFF.

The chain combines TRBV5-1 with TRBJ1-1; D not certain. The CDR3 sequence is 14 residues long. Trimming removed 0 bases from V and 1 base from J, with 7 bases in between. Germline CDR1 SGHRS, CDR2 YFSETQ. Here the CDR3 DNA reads TGCGCCAGCAGCTTGGAAGGGAGGAACACTGAAGCTTTCTTT. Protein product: CASSLEGRNTEAFF.

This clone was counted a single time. The CDR3 is CASGNEAQPQHF. As DNA, the CDR3 is TGTGCCAGCGGAAATGAGGCTCAGCCCCAGCATTTT. This rearrangement joins TRBV2 to TRBJ1-5; no firm D call. Per germline, CDR1 SNHLY and CDR2 FYNNEI. The CDR3 contains 12 residues. Trimming took off 8 bases at V and 6 bases at J, with 11 bases between the two ends.

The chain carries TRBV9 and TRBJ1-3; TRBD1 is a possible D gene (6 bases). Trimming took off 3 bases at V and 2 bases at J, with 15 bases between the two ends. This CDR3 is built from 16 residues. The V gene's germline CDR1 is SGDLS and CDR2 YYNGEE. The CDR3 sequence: CASSAFGGAAGNTIYF. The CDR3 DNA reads TGTGCCAGCAGCGCCTTTGGGGGGGCGGCTGGAAACACCATATATTTT.

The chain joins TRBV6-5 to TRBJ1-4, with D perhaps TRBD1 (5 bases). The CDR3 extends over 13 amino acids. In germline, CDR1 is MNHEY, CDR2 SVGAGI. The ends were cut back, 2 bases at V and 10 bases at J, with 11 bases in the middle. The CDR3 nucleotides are TGTGCCAGCAGTTACGGCGACCAGGGAAAACTGTTTTTT. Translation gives CASSYGDQGKLFF.

The chain's CDR3 is CASSLDSHNEQFF. CDR3 in DNA: TGTGCCAGCAGCTTGGATAGCCACAATGAGCAGTTCTTC. V and J are TRBV5-4 and TRBJ2-1, with D uncertain. Trimming left V 0 bases short and J 5 bases short, with 6 bases between. Germline lookup yields CDR1 SGHNT and CDR2 YYREEE (reference sequence). The length of the CDR3 is 13 residues.

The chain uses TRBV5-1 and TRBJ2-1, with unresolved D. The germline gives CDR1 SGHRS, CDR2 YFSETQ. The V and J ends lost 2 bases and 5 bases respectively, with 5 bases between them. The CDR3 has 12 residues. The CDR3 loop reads CASSLSDNEQFF. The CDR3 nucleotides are TGCGCCAGCAGCTTATCGGACAATGAGCAGTTCTTC. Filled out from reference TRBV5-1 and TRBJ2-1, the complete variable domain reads KAGVTQTPRYLIKTRGQQVTLSCSPISGHRSVSWYQQTPGQGLQFLFEYFSETQRNKGNFPGRFSGRQFSNSRSEMNVSTLELGDSALYLCASSLSDNEQFFGPGTRLTVL.

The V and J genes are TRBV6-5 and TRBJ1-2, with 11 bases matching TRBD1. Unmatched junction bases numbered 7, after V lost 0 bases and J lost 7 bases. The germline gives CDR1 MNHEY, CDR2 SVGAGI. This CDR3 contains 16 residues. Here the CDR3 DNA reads TGTGCCAGCAGTTACTCCGAGGGGGGACAGGGGGGTGGCTACACCTTC. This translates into CASSYSEGGQGGGYTF.

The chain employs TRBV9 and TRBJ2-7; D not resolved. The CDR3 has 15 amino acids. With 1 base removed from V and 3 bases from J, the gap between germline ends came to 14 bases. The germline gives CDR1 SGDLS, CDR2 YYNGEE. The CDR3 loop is CASSVSGGSLYEQYF. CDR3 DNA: TGTGCCAGCAGCGTATCCGGCGGATCTCTCTACGAGCAGTACTTC.

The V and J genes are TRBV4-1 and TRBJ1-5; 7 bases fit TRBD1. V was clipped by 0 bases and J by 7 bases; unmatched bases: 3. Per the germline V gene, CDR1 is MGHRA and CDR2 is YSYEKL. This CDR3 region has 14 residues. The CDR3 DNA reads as TGCGCCAGCAGCCAAGAGAGGGGGCAACAGCCCCAGCATTTT. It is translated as CASSQERGQQPQHF.

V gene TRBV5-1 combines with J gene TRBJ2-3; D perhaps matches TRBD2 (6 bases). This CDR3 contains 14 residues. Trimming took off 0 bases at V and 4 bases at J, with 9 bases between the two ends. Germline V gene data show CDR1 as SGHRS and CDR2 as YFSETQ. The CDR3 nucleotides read TGCGCCAGCAGCTTGGGACTAGTATCAGATACGCAGTATTTT. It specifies CASSLGLVSDTQYF.

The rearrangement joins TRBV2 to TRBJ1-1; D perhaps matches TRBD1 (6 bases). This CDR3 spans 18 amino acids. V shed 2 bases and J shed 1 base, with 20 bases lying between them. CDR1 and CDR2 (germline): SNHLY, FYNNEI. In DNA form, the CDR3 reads TGTGCCAGCAGTGAATACGGACAGTTAACAAAGCCGAACACTGAAGCTTTCTTT. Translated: CASSEYGQLTKPNTEAFF. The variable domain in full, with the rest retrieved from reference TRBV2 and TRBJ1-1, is EPEVTQTPSHQVTQMGQEVILRCVPISNHLYFYWYRQILGQKVEFLVSFYNNEISEKSEIFDDQFSVERPDGSNFTLKIRSTKLEDSAMYFCASSEYGQLTKPNTEAFFGQGTRLTVV.

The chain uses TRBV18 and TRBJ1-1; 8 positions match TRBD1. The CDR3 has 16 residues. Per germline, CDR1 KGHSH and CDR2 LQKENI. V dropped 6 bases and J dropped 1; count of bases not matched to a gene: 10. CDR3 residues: CASSSVPRGPNTEAFF. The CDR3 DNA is TGTGCCAGCTCGTCCGTGCCCAGGGGGCCGAACACTGAAGCTTTCTTT.

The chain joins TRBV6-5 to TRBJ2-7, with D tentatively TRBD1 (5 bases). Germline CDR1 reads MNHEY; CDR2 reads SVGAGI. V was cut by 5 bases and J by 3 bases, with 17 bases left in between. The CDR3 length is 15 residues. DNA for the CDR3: TGTGCCAGCAGTAAACGCTGGACAAGAGACTACGAGCAGTACTTC. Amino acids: CASSKRWTRDYEQYF.

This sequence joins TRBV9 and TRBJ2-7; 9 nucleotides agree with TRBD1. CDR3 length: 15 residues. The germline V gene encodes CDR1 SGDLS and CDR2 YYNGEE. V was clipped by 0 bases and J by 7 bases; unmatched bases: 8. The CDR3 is CASSVATGGSWEQYF. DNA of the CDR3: TGTGCCAGCAGCGTAGCTACAGGGGGCTCGTGGGAGCAGTACTTC. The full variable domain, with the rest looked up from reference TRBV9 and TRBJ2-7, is DSGVTQTPKHLITATGQRVTLRCSPRSGDLSVYWYQQSLDQGLQFLIQYYNGEERAKGNILERFSAQQFPDLHSELNLSSLELGDSALYFCASSVATGGSWEQYFGPGTRLTVT.

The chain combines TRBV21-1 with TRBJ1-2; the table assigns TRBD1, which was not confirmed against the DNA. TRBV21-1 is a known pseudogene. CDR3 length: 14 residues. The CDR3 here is CASLMRGRIYGYTF. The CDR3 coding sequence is TGTGCCAGCCTTATGAGGGGGCGTATTTATGGCTACACCTTC.

The CDR3 DNA reads TGTGCCAGCAGTTACGGACAGGGCCCTTCCTACGAGCAGTACTTC. This sequence encodes CASSYGQGPSYEQYF. This chain uses TRBV6-5 with TRBJ2-7; 8 bases map to TRBD1. The V and J ends lost 2 bases and 1 base, in that order; junction bases with no gene match: 4. The germline CDR1 and CDR2 sequences are MNHEY and SVGAGI. The CDR3 runs 15 residues.

The CDR3 protein is CASSIDEENTEAFF. As DNA, the CDR3 is TGTGCCAGTAGTATAGATGAGGAGAACACTGAAGCTTTCTTT. This rearrangement joins TRBV19 to TRBJ1-1; D uncertain. This CDR3 contains 14 residues. Trimming took off 0 bases at V and 1 base at J, with 6 bases between the two ends. Germline CDR1 reads LNHDA; CDR2 reads SQIVND (reference sequence).

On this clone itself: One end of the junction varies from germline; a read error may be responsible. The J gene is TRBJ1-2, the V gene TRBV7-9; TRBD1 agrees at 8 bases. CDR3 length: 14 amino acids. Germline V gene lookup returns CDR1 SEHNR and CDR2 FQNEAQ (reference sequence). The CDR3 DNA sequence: TGTTCCAGCAGCTTAGTGGACAGGGTTCTTGGCTACACCTTC. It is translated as CSSSLVDRVLGYTF.

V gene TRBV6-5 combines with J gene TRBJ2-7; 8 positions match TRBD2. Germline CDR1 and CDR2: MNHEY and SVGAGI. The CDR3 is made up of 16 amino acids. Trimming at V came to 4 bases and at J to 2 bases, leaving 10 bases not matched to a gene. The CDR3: CASSSSGTRGAYEQYF. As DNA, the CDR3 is TGTGCCAGCAGTTCGTCCGGGACTAGAGGGGCCTACGAGCAGTACTTC.